This record covers a single T cell receptor (beta chain). The sample comes from a study of blood T cell repertoires in COVID-19. At the level of the study: There were acute and convalescent COVID-19 samples, and they came from the United States, Italy and Spain. Sources were T cells, B-cell-depleted T cells, or PBMCs; the material itself was cDNA or gDNA.

TCRdb keeps only in-frame clones here, not all; method: immunoSEQ multiplex PCR. The table has about 340,000 clones, about 86% seen once. Material: PBMCs or T cells enriched from blood (not recorded which). The clonotype was recovered from a woman in her 40s with acute COVID-19.

In nucleotides, the CDR3 is TGCAGTGCTAGTGGGACTAGCGGGAGGTACCAAGAGACCCAGTACTTC. Its translation: CSASGTSGRYQETQYF. The chain couples TRBV20-1 to TRBJ2-5; 15 positions agree with TRBD2. The CDR3 extends over 16 amino acids. The junction had 2 bases not matched to a gene; V was cut back by 3 bases and J by 0 bases. Germline CDR1 is DFQATT and CDR2 is SNEGSKA (reference sequence).